A single TCR beta chain is shown here with its context. Per germline, CDR1 LNHDA and CDR2 SQIVND (reference sequence). With 1 base removed from V and 0 bases from J, the gap between germline ends came to 12 bases. The CDR3 has 17 residues. In the original processing: Researchers report that nucleated cell counts were estimated from reference gene primer amplification. Method: immunoSEQ multiplex PCR; TCRdb's copy keeps in-frame clones and lacks some. That table gives V, J and clone size, and the DNA gave D and trimming. The sample includes around 370,000 clones, roughly 90% of them seen just once. The sample originates from a study of blood T cell repertoires in COVID-19.

The material sequenced was peripheral blood. V and J are TRBV19 and TRBJ1-4; D gene unclear. The source of this sequence is a man aged 18 to 30 with active or convalescent COVID-19. The CDR3 DNA reads TGTGCCAGTAGTATAGGGGTCAGGCGATCAACTAATGAAAAACTGTTTTTT. This translates into CASSIGVRRSTNEKLFF. The full variable domain, with the rest looked up from reference TRBV19 and TRBJ1-4, is DGGITQSPKYLFRKEGQNVTLSCEQNLNHDAMYWYRQDPGQGLRLIYYSQIVNDFQKGDIAEGYSVSREKKESFPLTVTSAQKNPTAFYLCASSIGVRRSTNEKLFFGSGTQLSVL.